These 27 T cell receptor beta chains were all obtained from the same sample, sequenced in a study of lymphopenia after photon versus proton radiotherapy. TCRdb keeps only in-frame clones here, not all; method: immunoSEQ multiplex PCR. The data hold about 83,000 clones, with about 83% observed a single time. Sequenced material: peripheral blood, taken from a patient treated with proton-based radiotherapy. The source is a man in his sixties with pancreatic cancer.

The rearrangement joins TRBV11-3 to TRBJ2-1, with 12 nucleotides matching TRBD2. This CDR3 is built from 17 residues. V gave up 1 base and J gave up 8 bases; unmatched junction bases: 9. Germline V gene data show CDR1 as SGHNT and CDR2 as YENEEA. This chain's CDR3 is CASSLAGLAGGRYEQFF. CDR3 sequence (DNA): TGTGCCAGCAGCTTAGCTGGGCTAGCGGGAGGGAGATATGAGCAGTTCTTC.

The V and J genes are TRBV7-9 and TRBJ2-5; 7 positions match TRBD2. V was clipped by 5 bases and J by 3 bases; unmatched bases: 6. Looked up from germline, CDR1 is SEHNR and CDR2 is FQNEAQ (reference sequence). The CDR3 is made up of 14 amino acids. The CDR3, as DNA: TGTGCCAGCAGCCCTACTGGGAGGGAAGAGACCCAGTACTTC. Encoded protein: CASSPTGREETQYF.

The V and J genes are TRBV5-1 and TRBJ2-2; D is perhaps TRBD1 (5 bases). CDR1 SGHRS and CDR2 YFSETQ come from the germline V gene. The CDR3 loop spans 16 amino acids. Deletions cut 2 bases from V and 7 bases from J, with 18 bases between. The CDR3 nucleotides read TGCGCCAGCAGCTTCACCGACTGGGGCCCATACGGGGAGCTGTTTTTT. Translating gives CASSFTDWGPYGELFF.

This clone was recorded only once. V and J are TRBV13 and TRBJ1-3; possible D gene TRBD1, 6 bases. The CDR3 is 18 residues long. Germline CDR1 PRHDT, CDR2 FYEKMQ (reference sequence). The V end was cut by 1 base, the J end by 3 bases, with 19 bases between. The CDR3 loop is CASSLESFGGSGGNTIYF. The CDR3 DNA reads TGTGCCAGCAGCTTAGAATCTTTTGGGGGCTCAGGTGGAAACACCATATATTTT.

The rearrangement uses TRBV20-1 and TRBJ2-7, with unresolved D. Deletions cut 1 base from V and 4 bases from J, with 5 bases between. CDR3 length: 11 amino acids. From germline, CDR1 is DFQATT and CDR2 SNEGSKA (reference sequence). DNA for the CDR3: TGCAGTGCTAGAGCGGGTTACGAGCAGTACTTC. Protein: CSARAGYEQYF.

V gene TRBV30 combines with J gene TRBJ1-5; D might be TRBD1 (6 bases). This CDR3 comprises 17 residues. The V gene lost 0 bases and the J gene lost 4 bases, with 19 bases spanning the gap. Germline CDR1 GTSNPN, CDR2 SVGIG (reference sequence). CDR3 sequence: CAWSVRTGRQTNQPQHF. The CDR3 DNA reads TGTGCCTGGAGTGTACGCACAGGGCGTCAGACAAATCAGCCCCAGCATTTT.

This clone was counted a single time. This chain links TRBV16 with TRBJ2-7, with 12 bases matching TRBD2. The CDR3 loop spans 18 amino acids. Germline values: CDR1 KGHSY, CDR2 FQNENV. Losses at the gene ends were 1 base for V and 6 bases for J; bases not matched to a gene: 13. In nucleotides, the CDR3 is TGTGCCAGCAGCCAATTAAAACTAGCGGGAGGCGTAGATGCCGAGCAGTACTTC. This translates into CASSQLKLAGGVDAEQYF.

This chain joins TRBV5-1 and TRBJ2-5; D is ambiguous. The CDR3 length is 14 residues. V gave up 4 bases and J gave up 5 bases, with 15 bases separating them. The germline gives CDR1 SGHRS, CDR2 YFSETQ. CDR3 bases: TGCGCCAGCAGCCCGGGCCCTGAAAGGGAGACCCAGTACTTC. This sequence encodes CASSPGPERETQYF.

The V gene is TRBV6-5, the J gene TRBJ2-7; TRBD1 matches at 9 bases. Germline CDR1 and CDR2: MNHEY and SVGAGI. The CDR3 is 15 residues long. Losses at the gene ends were 0 bases for V and 5 bases for J; bases not matched to a gene: 5. As DNA, the CDR3 is TGTGCCAGCAGTTACTCGACAGGGGGAAGGAACGAGCAGTACTTC. Translation gives CASSYSTGGRNEQYF.

J is TRBJ2-7 and V is TRBV6-5, with unresolved D. This CDR3 has 14 amino acids. Germline V gene data show CDR1 as MNHEY and CDR2 as SVGAGI. The germline V and J ends were trimmed by 6 bases and 4 bases, with 16 bases remaining between them. CDR3 residues: CASRRTASSYEQYF. CDR3 nucleotide sequence: TGTGCCAGCAGACGCACGGCGTCCTCGTACGAGCAGTACTTC.

This chain uses TRBV29-1 with TRBJ2-3, with D maybe TRBD2 (6 bases). Germline V gene lookup returns CDR1 SQVTM and CDR2 ANQGSEA. The CDR3 consists of 12 residues. Trimming stripped 5 bases from V and 5 bases from J, with 11 bases between. This CDR3 reads CSVKRAEDTQYF. CDR3 coding DNA: TGCAGCGTTAAGCGGGCGGAAGATACGCAGTATTTT.

The chain has TRBV19 and TRBJ2-5; 7 bases are a match to TRBD2. The V gene end was trimmed by 5 bases and the J gene end by 4 bases; junction bases not matched to a gene: 13. This CDR3 region has 16 residues. Germline V gene data show CDR1 as LNHDA and CDR2 as SQIVND (reference sequence). CDR3 nucleotide sequence: TGTGCCAGTAGTCTGGGGCGACTAGCCTTGGGAGAGACCCAGTACTTC. Translated, it gives CASSLGRLALGETQYF. Using reference TRBV19 and TRBJ2-5 for the parts outside the CDR3, the full variable domain is DGGITQSPKYLFRKEGQNVTLSCEQNLNHDAMYWYRQDPGQGLRLIYYSQIVNDFQKGDIAEGYSVSREKKESFPLTVTSAQKNPTAFYLCASSLGRLALGETQYFGPGTRLLVL.

This clone has only a few counts. V and J are TRBV2 and TRBJ1-1; 7 nucleotides agree with TRBD1. The germline CDR1 and CDR2 sequences are SNHLY and FYNNEI. The CDR3 spans 13 residues. V dropped 6 bases and J dropped 7; count of bases not matched to a gene: 8. CDR3 sequence reads: CASRGTATGEAFF. As DNA, the CDR3 is TGTGCCAGCAGGGGGACAGCTACGGGTGAAGCTTTCTTT.

As to this clone: The junction shows a germline mismatch at one end, possibly a read error. The rearrangement uses TRBV7-7 and TRBJ2-5; 7 bases match TRBD2. The CDR3 covers 15 residues. Germline V CDR1 and CDR2: SSHAT, FNYEAQ (reference sequence). CDR3 residues: CASSLAGGAQETQYF. The DNA for the CDR3 is TGTGCTAGCAGCTTAGCGGGCGGGGCCCAAGAGACCCAGTACTTC.

The CDR3 DNA reads as TGTGCCATAGGGGCTAGGGGGCCCTATCAGCCCCAGCATTTT. As protein: CAIGARGPYQPQHF. The V call is TRBV19, the J call TRBJ1-5; 7 bases line up with TRBD1. The CDR3 is 14 residues long. V gave up 10 bases and J gave up 5 bases; unmatched junction bases: 11. In germline, CDR1 is LNHDA, CDR2 SQIVND (reference sequence). Full variable domain (missing parts from reference TRBV19 and TRBJ1-5): DGGITQSPKYLFRKEGQNVTLSCEQNLNHDAMYWYRQDPGQGLRLIYYSQIVNDFQKGDIAEGYSVSREKKESFPLTVTSAQKNPTAFYLCAIGARGPYQPQHFGDGTRLSIL.

The gene calls are TRBV30 and TRBJ2-3, with 8 bases aligning to TRBD2. Losses at the gene ends were 1 base for V and 3 bases for J; bases not matched to a gene: 6. The CDR3 loop spans 15 amino acids. CDR1 and CDR2 (germline): GTSNPN, SVGIG (reference sequence). CDR3 loop: CAWSELAGGTDTQYF. The CDR3 region has the DNA TGTGCCTGGAGTGAGCTGGCGGGAGGAACAGATACGCAGTATTTT.

This chain connects TRBV29-1 to TRBJ2-7, with 7 bases aligning to TRBD1. The CDR3 consists of 12 residues. CDR1 SQVTM and CDR2 ANQGSEA come from the germline V gene. Trimming at V came to 7 bases and at J to 0 bases, leaving 3 bases not matched to a gene. CDR3 sequence (DNA): TGCAGCGCAGGGGACAGCTCCTACGAGCAGTACTTC. It translates to CSAGDSSYEQYF.

CDR3 bases: TGTGCCAGCAGTCCTAAATTCGGACAGCTCTACGAGCAGTACTTC. This sequence encodes CASSPKFGQLYEQYF. The V and J genes are TRBV6-5 and TRBJ2-7; a possible D gene is TRBD1 (6 bases). V gave up 5 bases and J gave up 3 bases, with 17 bases separating them. Germline V CDR1 and CDR2: MNHEY, SVGAGI. The CDR3 consists of 15 residues.

This sequence joins TRBV6-1 and TRBJ2-7; 7 nucleotides match TRBD1. The CDR3 covers 16 residues. CDR1 is MNHNS and CDR2 is SASEGT in the germline V gene. V lost 3 bases to trimming and J lost 7 bases; unmatched junction nucleotides: 15. The CDR3 spells CASSDRGNTLTGEQYF. CDR3 nucleotide sequence: TGTGCCAGCAGTGACAGGGGGAACACACTAACGGGGGAGCAGTACTTC.

The chain uses TRBV28 and TRBJ1-1, with D possibly matching TRBD1 (5 bases). Trimming removed 5 bases at V and 1 base at J, with 11 bases between. CDR3 length equals 14 residues. In germline, CDR1 is MDHEN, CDR2 SYDVKM. The CDR3 loop reads CASSPLGANTEAFF. CDR3 coding DNA: TGTGCCAGCAGTCCCCTCGGGGCGAACACTGAAGCTTTCTTT.

To note about this clone: This specimen includes other DNA sequences encoding the same CDR3. The rearrangement links TRBV29-1 to TRBJ2-7; 8 positions match TRBD1. This CDR3 region has 13 residues. V dropped 4 bases and J dropped 0; count of bases not matched to a gene: 2. Germline-derived CDR1 and CDR2 are SQVTM and ANQGSEA. CDR3: CSVGGTGSYEQYF. The CDR3 bases are TGCAGCGTTGGGGGGACAGGCTCCTACGAGCAGTACTTC.

This clone showed up just a few times. This rearrangement joins TRBV23-1 to TRBJ1-5; no reliable D call. TRBV23-1 is an ORF for which the function is uncertain. The V end lost 6 bases, the J end lost 6 bases, and 6 bases lay between the germline ends. The CDR3 is 11 amino acids. The CDR3 loop is CASRTSQPQHF. For the CDR3, the DNA is TGCGCCAGCAGAACGAGTCAGCCCCAGCATTTT.

V usage is TRBV30 and J usage is TRBJ2-5; 15 nucleotides line up with TRBD2. V was pared by 3 bases and J by 5 bases, with 16 bases of the junction left unmatched. In germline, CDR1 is GTSNPN, CDR2 SVGIG (reference sequence). The CDR3 has 19 amino acids. CDR3 region: CAWSVRAGTSGRRWETQYF. The CDR3 nucleotides read TGTGCCTGGAGCGTCCGTGCCGGGACTAGCGGGAGGAGATGGGAGACCCAGTACTTC.

The V and J genes are TRBV14 and TRBJ2-7, with 8 bases that match TRBD2. CDR3 length: 14 amino acids. V lost 4 bases and J lost 4; bases outside the gene matches: 6. The germline V gene has CDR1 SGHDN and CDR2 FVKESK. Here the CDR3 DNA reads TGTGCCAGCAGCCCTCGGACTAGCAGATACGAGCAGTACTTC. It encodes CASSPRTSRYEQYF.

This chain joins TRBV4-1 and TRBJ2-7; no reliable D call. Germline V gene lookup returns CDR1 MGHRA and CDR2 YSYEKL. The CDR3 consists of 15 residues. Trimming pared 1 base from V and 1 base from J, leaving 11 bases between. CDR3 DNA sequence: TGCGCCAGCAGCCAAGGACCTACCCTTTCCTACGAGCAGTACTTC. It is translated as CASSQGPTLSYEQYF.

The V gene is TRBV2, the J gene TRBJ1-1, with D tentatively TRBD1 (6 bases). The CDR3 contains 15 residues. The germline gives CDR1 SNHLY, CDR2 FYNNEI. The CDR3 region is CATRAADRFNTEAFF. Written as DNA, the CDR3 is TGTGCTACTAGAGCGGCGGACAGATTTAACACTGAAGCTTTCTTT.

This clone was recorded a few times. The genes are TRBV5-1 and TRBJ1-3; 8 bases line up with TRBD1. Germline CDR1 is SGHRS and CDR2 is YFSETQ. This CDR3 contains 15 residues. V dropped 5 bases and J dropped 3; count of bases not matched to a gene: 7. As DNA, the CDR3 is TGCGCCAGCAGAGGACAGGGTCTTGGTGGAAACACCATATATTTT. Protein: CASRGQGLGGNTIYF. The whole variable domain, filled in from reference TRBV5-1 and TRBJ1-3, reads KAGVTQTPRYLIKTRGQQVTLSCSPISGHRSVSWYQQTPGQGLQFLFEYFSETQRNKGNFPGRFSGRQFSNSRSEMNVSTLELGDSALYLCASRGQGLGGNTIYFGEGSWLTVV.